The 18 T cell receptor beta chains reported below all come from one sample, sequenced in a study of blood T cell repertoires in COVID-19 (dated by TCRdb to about 2020). Libraries were constructed by the immunoSEQ multiplex PCR assay. TCRdb limited this immuneACCESS table to in-frame rearrangements with V and J called. A share of clones is missing; checked studies link under half to unresolved V genes, and the rest is unexplained. The sample includes over 250,000 clones, with approximately 90% observed a single time. Approximately 3.8% of the sample lies in the top ten. Material for sequencing was peripheral blood. The receptors originated from a man in his fifties or sixties who had recovered from COVID-19.

The chain employs TRBV27 and TRBJ1-5; weak D call: TRBD1 (6 bases). Germline values: CDR1 MNHEY, CDR2 SMNVEV (reference sequence). The CDR3 length is 14 residues. Between the trimmed V and J ends, which lost 2 bases and 3 bases, there was a span of 8 bases. CDR3 sequence (DNA): TGTGCCAGCAGTTTAGCAGGGGACAATCAGCCCCAGCATTTT. It codes for CASSLAGDNQPQHF.

The CDR3, as DNA: TGTGCCAGCAGCAAAGCGACAGGGAACACCGGGGAGCTGTTTTTT. It is translated as CASSKATGNTGELFF. The J gene is TRBJ2-2, the V gene TRBV7-6; tentative D call: TRBD1 (6 bases). The CDR3 length is 15 residues. The germline gives CDR1 SGHVS, CDR2 FNYEAQ. Trimming shortened V by 5 bases and J by 1 base, and 11 bases separated the two germline ends.

This CDR3 is CSVEDRQGGPETQYF. CDR3 coding DNA: TGCAGCGTTGAAGATCGACAGGGCGGTCCAGAGACCCAGTACTTC. This chain links TRBV29-1 with TRBJ2-5, with TRBD1 identical over 7 bases. The ends lost 0 bases at V and 4 bases at J; junction bases unmatched: 8. The germline V gene has CDR1 SQVTM and CDR2 ANQGSEA. The CDR3 is made up of 15 amino acids. Together with reference TRBV29-1 and TRBJ2-5, the CDR3 gives the full variable domain: SAVISQKPSRDICQRGTSLTIQCQVDSQVTMMFWYRQQPGQSLTLIATANQGSEATYESGFVIDKFPISRPNLTFSTLTVSNMSPEDSSIYLCSVEDRQGGPETQYFGPGTRLLVL.

As DNA, the CDR3 is TGTGCCAGCACCCTCGGGACTAGCGGGGGGGCAGGGGCAGATACGCAGTATTTT. Encoded protein: CASTLGTSGGAGADTQYF. The V gene is TRBV7-6, the J gene TRBJ2-3; 16 nucleotides align to TRBD2. The J segment lost 4 bases and the V segment lost 7 bases, leaving 11 bases of the junction unmatched. This CDR3 is 18 amino acids long. Germline assignment: CDR1 SGHVS and CDR2 FNYEAQ.

CDR3 in amino acids: CASSVVGWSTDTQYF. CDR3 sequence (DNA): TGTGCCAGCAGCGTAGTCGGGTGGTCCACAGATACGCAGTATTTT. This rearrangement joins TRBV9 to TRBJ2-3; D ambiguous. This CDR3 has 15 residues. Germline V gene lookup returns CDR1 SGDLS and CDR2 YYNGEE. V dropped 0 bases and J dropped 2 bases, with 10 bases sitting between them.

CDR3 protein: CASSPLRSTEAFF. In nucleotides, the CDR3 is TGTGCCAGCAGCCCGTTAAGGAGCACTGAAGCTTTCTTT. The chain combines TRBV9 with TRBJ1-1; D not resolved. CDR1 and CDR2 from the germline V gene are SGDLS and YYNGEE. V was pared by 4 bases and J by 4 bases, with 11 bases between. The CDR3 is 13 residues long.

This sequence joins TRBV3-1 (or the pseudogene TRBV3-2) and TRBJ2-2; 12 bases align to TRBD2. The CDR3 is 16 amino acids. Unmatched junction bases numbered 6, after V lost 1 base and J lost 9 bases. Germline CDR1 reads LGHDT; CDR2 reads YNNKEL (reference sequence). The CDR3 here is CASSQVPSGGARELFF. In nucleotides, the CDR3 is TGTGCCAGCAGCCAAGTACCTAGCGGGGGGGCCAGGGAGCTGTTTTTT.

J is TRBJ2-3 and V is TRBV9; TRBD2 agrees at 11 bases. After removal of 4 bases from V and 3 bases from J, the junction contained 7 bases not matched to a gene. The CDR3 contains 16 residues. Germline V gene data show CDR1 as SGDLS and CDR2 as YYNGEE. In nucleotides, the CDR3 is TGTGCCAGCAGCAAACTAGCGGGGGAAGGTACAGATACGCAGTATTTT. Its protein product is CASSKLAGEGTDTQYF.

This sequence joins TRBV5-6 and TRBJ1-4; 8 positions agree with TRBD1. The CDR3 runs to 14 residues. Per the germline V gene, CDR1 is SGHDT and CDR2 is YYEEEE. V was pared by 4 bases and J by 8 bases, with 7 bases of the junction left unmatched. The CDR3 sequence: CASSGGTGREKLFF. The CDR3 nucleotides are TGTGCCAGCAGCGGTGGGACAGGTAGAGAAAAACTGTTTTTT.

This chain connects TRBV7-9 to TRBJ2-2; D is perhaps TRBD1 (6 bases). Trimming removed 4 bases from V and 2 bases from J, with 11 bases in between. Looked up from germline, CDR1 is SEHNR and CDR2 is FQNEAQ (reference sequence). This CDR3 comprises 15 residues. CDR3 DNA sequence: TGTGCCAGCAGCTCCTTGACAGGAAACACCGGGGAGCTGTTTTTT. It specifies CASSSLTGNTGELFF.

V gene TRBV6-2 or TRBV6-3 combines with J gene TRBJ2-7, with 10 bases identical to TRBD1. Germline-derived CDR1 and CDR2 are MNHEY and SVGEGT. With V trimmed by 6 bases and J by 5 bases, 10 bases remained unmatched. The CDR3 totals 15 residues. CDR3 residues: CASSHGGQGPHEQYF. The DNA for the CDR3 is TGTGCCAGCAGCCACGGGGGACAGGGGCCGCACGAGCAGTACTTC.

The chain combines TRBV9 with TRBJ2-6; 8 positions match TRBD1. J was trimmed by 0 bases and V by 3 bases; bases with no gene match: 5. The CDR3 has 17 residues. Germline V CDR1 and CDR2: SGDLS, YYNGEE. CDR3 protein: CASSAGTGPSGANVLTF. CDR3 nucleotide sequence: TGTGCCAGCAGCGCAGGGACAGGCCCCTCTGGGGCCAACGTCCTGACTTTC.

The rearrangement uses TRBV7-3 and TRBJ2-7, with a weak D call TRBD1 (6 bases). V lost 2 bases and J 7 bases, leaving 15 bases between the germline ends. The germline gives CDR1 SGHTA, CDR2 FQGTGA. This CDR3 contains 14 residues. CDR3 region: CASSLGGGQGEQYF. In DNA, the CDR3 is TGTGCCAGCAGCTTAGGGGGCGGCCAGGGAGAGCAGTACTTC. The full variable domain, rest sourced from reference TRBV7-3 and TRBJ2-7, is GAGVSQTPSNKVTEKGKYVELRCDPISGHTALYWYRQSLGQGPEFLIYFQGTGAADDSGLPNDRFFAVRPEGSVSTLKIQRTERGDSAVYLCASSLGGGQGEQYFGPGTRLTVT.

V and J are TRBV5-1 and TRBJ1-1; 12 bases match TRBD1. The CDR3 totals 14 residues. The germline CDR1 and CDR2 sequences are SGHRS and YFSETQ. Germline trimming cut 3 bases from V and 10 bases from J; bases unmatched to any gene: 7. The CDR3 nucleotides read TGCGCCAGCAGCTCGGGACAGGGGGCGCGAATAGCTTTCTTT. This codes for CASSSGQGARIAFF. The full variable domain, completed using reference TRBV5-1 and TRBJ1-1, is KAGVTQTPRYLIKTRGQQVTLSCSPISGHRSVSWYQQTPGQGLQFLFEYFSETQRNKGNFPGRFSGRQFSNSRSEMNVSTLELGDSALYLCASSSGQGARIAFFGQGTRLTVV.

The chain employs TRBV9 and TRBJ2-1; 8 bases agree with TRBD2. Looked up from germline, CDR1 is SGDLS and CDR2 is YYNGEE. The trim removed 5 bases at V and 4 bases at J, leaving 8 bases unmatched. The CDR3 extends over 15 amino acids. The CDR3 loop reads CASSSGTRVYNEQFF. CDR3 DNA: TGTGCCAGCAGTAGCGGGACTCGGGTATACAATGAGCAGTTCTTC.

The chain couples TRBV5-1 to TRBJ2-5, with 11 nucleotides matching TRBD2. Trimming took 2 bases from V and 2 from J; bases not matched to a gene: 8. This CDR3 spans 17 amino acids. The germline V gene has CDR1 SGHRS and CDR2 YFSETQ. The CDR3 loop is CASSFNTASGGQETQYF. Here the CDR3 DNA reads TGCGCCAGCAGCTTCAATACGGCTAGCGGGGGGCAAGAGACCCAGTACTTC.

The chain uses TRBV5-5 and TRBJ2-2, with a tentative D call TRBD1 (6 bases). The V end lost 4 bases, the J end lost 1 base, and 17 bases lay between the germline ends. From germline, CDR1 is SGHKS and CDR2 YYEKEE (reference sequence). The CDR3 sequence is 17 residues long. The CDR3 is CASSTGVAGVNTGELFF. In DNA form, the CDR3 reads TGTGCCAGCAGCACTGGCGTGGCAGGGGTGAACACCGGGGAGCTGTTTTTT.

The chain recombines TRBV6-6 with TRBJ2-7; maybe TRBD1 (6 bases). This CDR3 has 13 residues. Deletions cut 5 bases from V and 3 bases from J, with 11 bases between. Germline CDR1 is MNHNY and CDR2 is SVGAGI (reference sequence). CDR3 bases: TGTGCCAGCAGTGATGGGGACAACTACGAGCAGTACTTC. It is translated as CASSDGDNYEQYF.